The TCR beta chain under discussion was sequenced for a study of T-cell reconstitution after alpha-beta-depleted transplantation in children. Study outcomes and limitations: A year post-transplant, T-cell counts and diversity derived mostly from newly produced T cells. Certain patients had high TCRbeta diversity at day 60, and it came from recipient T cells and thymic progenitors that survived. There were reportedly several hundred expanded graft clones from which alpha-beta T cells came about two months after transplant.

The TCRbeta library was prepared with unique molecular identifiers. One entry per CDR3 protein results from TCRdb running MiXCR on the PCR reads. The table lists about 110,000 distinct CDR3 sequences, 5.5% to 6.5% of them singletons, with roughly 25% in the top ten. Losses at the gene ends were 0 bases for V and 2 bases for J; bases not matched to a gene: 3. The CDR3 loop spans 16 amino acids. The germline V gene has CDR1 SGHDT and CDR2 YYEEEE. For this clonotype: Its antigen is as yet unknown.

This sequence originates from a male patient aged 2-10 years who had a stem cell transplant for acute lymphoblastic leukemia, so the T cells may come from the graft donor. The starting material was PBMCs, mostly from graft donor cells, obtained 360 days after TCRalphabeta/CD19-depleted stem cell transplant. The rearrangement links TRBV5-6 to TRBJ2-1, with TRBD2 identical over 9 bases. CDR3 amino acids: CASSLDSGRPYNEQFF. CDR3 DNA: TGTGCCAGCAGCTTGGACAGCGGGAGGCCCTACAATGAGCAGTTCTTC.